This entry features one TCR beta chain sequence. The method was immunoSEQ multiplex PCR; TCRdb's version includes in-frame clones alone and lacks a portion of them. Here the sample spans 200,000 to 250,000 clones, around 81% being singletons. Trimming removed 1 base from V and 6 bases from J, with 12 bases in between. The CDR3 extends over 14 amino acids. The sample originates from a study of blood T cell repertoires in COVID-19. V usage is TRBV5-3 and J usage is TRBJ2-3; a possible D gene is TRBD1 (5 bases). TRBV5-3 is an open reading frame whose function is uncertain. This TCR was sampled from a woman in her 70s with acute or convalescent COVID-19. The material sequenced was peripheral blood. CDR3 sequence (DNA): TGTGCCAGAAGCTTGTTAGCAGGGTTTGATACGCAGTATTTT. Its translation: CARSLLAGFDTQYF.